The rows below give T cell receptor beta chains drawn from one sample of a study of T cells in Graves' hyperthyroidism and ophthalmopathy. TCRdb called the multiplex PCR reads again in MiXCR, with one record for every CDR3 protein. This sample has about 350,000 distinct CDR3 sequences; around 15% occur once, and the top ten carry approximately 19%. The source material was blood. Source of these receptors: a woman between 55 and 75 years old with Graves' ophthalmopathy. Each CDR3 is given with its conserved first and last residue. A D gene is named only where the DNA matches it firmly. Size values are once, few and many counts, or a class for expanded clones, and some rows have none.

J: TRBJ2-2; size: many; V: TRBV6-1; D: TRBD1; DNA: TGTTCCCGGGCGGGACAGGGGAATCGCACCGGGGAGCTGTTTTTT; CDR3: CSRAGQGNRTGELFF
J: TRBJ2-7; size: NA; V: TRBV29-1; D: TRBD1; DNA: TGCAGCGTACAGACAGGGGGGTTCTACGAGCAGTACTTC; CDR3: CSVQTGGFYEQYF
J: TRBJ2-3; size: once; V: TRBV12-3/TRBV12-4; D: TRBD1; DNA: TGTGCCAGCAGTTGGGGGACAGGGGACGAGGCAGATACGCAGTATTTT; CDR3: CASSWGTGDEADTQYF
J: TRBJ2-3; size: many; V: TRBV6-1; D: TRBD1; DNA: TGTGCCAGCAGAAAGACAGGGACCCCGAATACGCAGTATTTT; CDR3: CASRKTGTPNTQYF
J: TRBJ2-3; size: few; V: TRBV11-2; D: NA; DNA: TGTGCCAGCAGCTATCTTACTGGTTCAGATTCGCAGTATTTT; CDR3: CASSYLTGSDSQYF
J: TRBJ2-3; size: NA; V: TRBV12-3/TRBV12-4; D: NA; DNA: TGTGCCAGCAGTTGGTACTACGACGATACGCAGTATTTT; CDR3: CASSWYYDDTQYF
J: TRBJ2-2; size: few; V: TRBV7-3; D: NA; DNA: TGTGCCAGCAGCTCCCTGACTGCCGGGGAGCTGTTTTTT; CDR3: CASSSLTAGELFF
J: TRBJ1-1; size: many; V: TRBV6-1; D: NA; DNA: TGTGCCAGCAGTGAAGGAGGCGCCCAAGCTTTCTTT; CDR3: CASSEGGAQAFF
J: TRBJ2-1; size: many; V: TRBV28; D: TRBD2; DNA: TGTGCCAAGAACTGGGGACTAGCGGGATACAATGAGCAGTTCTTC; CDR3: CAKNWGLAGYNEQFF
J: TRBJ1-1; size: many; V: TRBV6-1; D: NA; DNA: TGTGCCAGCAGTGAAGGGGGAAGCCCTGAAGCTTTCTTT; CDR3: CASSEGGSPEAFF
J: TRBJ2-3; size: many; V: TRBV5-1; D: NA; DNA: TGCGCCAGCAGCTTGGTACAGAGCCACACAGATACGCAGTATTTT; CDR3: CASSLVQSHTDTQYF
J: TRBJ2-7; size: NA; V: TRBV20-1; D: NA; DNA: TGCAGTCGATCAAAGAACTACGAGCAGTACTTC; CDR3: CSRSKNYEQYF
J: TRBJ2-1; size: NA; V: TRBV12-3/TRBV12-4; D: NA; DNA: TGTGCCAGCAGTTTAAGACGAGGGGGCTACAATGAGCAGTTCTTC; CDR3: CASSLRRGGYNEQFF
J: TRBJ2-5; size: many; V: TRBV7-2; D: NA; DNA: TGTGCCAGCAGCCAAGGAGGGACAGCCCAGAGCCAGTACTTC; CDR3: CASSQGGTAQSQYF
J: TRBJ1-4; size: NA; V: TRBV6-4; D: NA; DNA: TGTGCCAGCAGCAAGGACGCAGGAGCAACTAATGAAAAACTGTTTTTT; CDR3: CASSKDAGATNEKLFF
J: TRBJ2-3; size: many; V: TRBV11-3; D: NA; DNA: TGTGCCAGCAGTCGGACCGGGACTGTCACAGATACGCAGTATTTT; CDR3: CASSRTGTVTDTQYF
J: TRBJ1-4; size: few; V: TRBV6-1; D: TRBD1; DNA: TGTGCCAGCAGAAGACAGGGCCGGCATGAAAAACTGTTTTTT; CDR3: CASRRQGRHEKLFF
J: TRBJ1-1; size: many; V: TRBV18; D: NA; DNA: TGTGCCAGCTCACCAGGTCCGCGGGGGGCGGTCGAAGCTTTCTTT; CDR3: CASSPGPRGAVEAFF
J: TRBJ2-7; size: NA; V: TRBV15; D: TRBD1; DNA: TGTGCCACCAGCTCCCCCGGGACAGGGAACGAGCAGTACTTC; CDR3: CATSSPGTGNEQYF
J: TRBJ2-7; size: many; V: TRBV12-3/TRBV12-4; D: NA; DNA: TGTGCCAGCAGCCGCACCCGGAGCAGCGACGAGCAGTACTTC; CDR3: CASSRTRSSDEQYF
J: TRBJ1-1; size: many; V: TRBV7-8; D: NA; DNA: TGTGCCAGCAGCGTAAAGGCAGGTTTCAGTGAAGCTTTCTTT; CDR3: CASSVKAGFSEAFF
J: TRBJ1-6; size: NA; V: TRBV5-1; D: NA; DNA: TGCGCCAGCAGCTTGACCTCAAGCAATTCACCCCTCCACTTT; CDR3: CASSLTSSNSPLHF
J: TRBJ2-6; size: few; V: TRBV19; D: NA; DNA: TGTGCCAGTAGTATCAATTCACCCGGGGCCAACGTCCTGACTTTC; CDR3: CASSINSPGANVLTF
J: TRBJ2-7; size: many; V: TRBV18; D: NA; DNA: TGTGCCAGCTCACCAGCCTCGGGGGGCCTCGGGTACGAGCAGTACTTC; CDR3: CASSPASGGLGYEQYF
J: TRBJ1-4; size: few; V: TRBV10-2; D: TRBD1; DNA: TGCGCCAGCAGCTCCCCAGGGGGGACTAATGAAAAACTGTTTTTT; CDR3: CASSSPGGTNEKLFF
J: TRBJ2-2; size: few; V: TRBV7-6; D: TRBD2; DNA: TGTGCCAGCAGCCGCCCCTTGGGTAGCGGGAGGGGAAACACCGGGGAGCTGTTTTTT; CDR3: CASSRPLGSGRGNTGELFF
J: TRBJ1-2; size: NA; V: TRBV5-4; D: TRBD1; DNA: TGTGCCAGCAGCTCGGGGACAGGGGGCGACTATGGCTACACCTTC; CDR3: CASSSGTGGDYGYTF
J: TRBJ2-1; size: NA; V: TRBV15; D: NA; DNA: TGTGCCACCAGCAGAGATCATGTGGGGATCTCCTACAATGAGCAGTTCTTC; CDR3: CATSRDHVGISYNEQFF
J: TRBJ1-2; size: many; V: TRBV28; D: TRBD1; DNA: TGTGCCAGCAGTTTAAGGGACAGGTCGGGGGGCTACACCTTC; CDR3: CASSLRDRSGGYTF
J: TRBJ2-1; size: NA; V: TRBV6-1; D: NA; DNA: TGTGCCAGCACTTTCAGGGACAAGTACAATGAGCAGTTCTTC; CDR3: CASTFRDKYNEQFF
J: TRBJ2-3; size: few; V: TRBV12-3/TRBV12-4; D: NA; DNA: TGTGCCAGCTGGACTTTTAGCACAGATACGCAGTATTTT; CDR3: CASWTFSTDTQYF
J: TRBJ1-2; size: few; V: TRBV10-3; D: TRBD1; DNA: TGTGCCATCAGCTCAGGGGGTCCCAACTATGGCTACACCTTC; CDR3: CAISSGGPNYGYTF
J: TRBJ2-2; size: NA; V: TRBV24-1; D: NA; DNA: TGTGCCACCCGGGGATCCGGGGAGCTGTTTTTT; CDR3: CATRGSGELFF
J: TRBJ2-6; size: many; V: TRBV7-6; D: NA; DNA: TGTGCCAGCAGCTTAGCGCCCGGAACTGGGGCCAACGTCCTGACTTTC; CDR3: CASSLAPGTGANVLTF
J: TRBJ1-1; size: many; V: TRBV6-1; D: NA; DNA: TGTGCCAGCAACCAGTGGCTAGTGAACACTGAAGCTTTCTTT; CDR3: CASNQWLVNTEAFF
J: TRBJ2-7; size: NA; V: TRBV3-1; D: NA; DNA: TGTGCCAGCAGCCAAGATAGATGGGGAGGGCAGTACTTC; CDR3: CASSQDRWGGQYF
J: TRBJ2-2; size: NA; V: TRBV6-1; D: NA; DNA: TGTGCCAGCACCCGACAGGTTCCCACCGGGGAGCTGTTTTTT; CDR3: CASTRQVPTGELFF
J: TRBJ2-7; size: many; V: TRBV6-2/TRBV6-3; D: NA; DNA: TGTGCCAGCAGTTACTCTGACGAGCAGTACTTC; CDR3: CASSYSDEQYF
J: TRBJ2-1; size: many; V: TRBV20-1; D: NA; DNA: TGCAGTGCTAGAGATGGACGGAAGGGGAATGAGCAGTTCTTC; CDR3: CSARDGRKGNEQFF
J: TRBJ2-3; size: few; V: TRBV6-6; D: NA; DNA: TGTGCCAGCAGTTACCTCCCGGGGAGCACAGATACGCAGTATTTT; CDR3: CASSYLPGSTDTQYF
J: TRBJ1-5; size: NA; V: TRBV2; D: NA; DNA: TGTGCCAGCAGTTCTTCAGTTTACGGTCAGCCCCAGCATTTT; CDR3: CASSSSVYGQPQHF